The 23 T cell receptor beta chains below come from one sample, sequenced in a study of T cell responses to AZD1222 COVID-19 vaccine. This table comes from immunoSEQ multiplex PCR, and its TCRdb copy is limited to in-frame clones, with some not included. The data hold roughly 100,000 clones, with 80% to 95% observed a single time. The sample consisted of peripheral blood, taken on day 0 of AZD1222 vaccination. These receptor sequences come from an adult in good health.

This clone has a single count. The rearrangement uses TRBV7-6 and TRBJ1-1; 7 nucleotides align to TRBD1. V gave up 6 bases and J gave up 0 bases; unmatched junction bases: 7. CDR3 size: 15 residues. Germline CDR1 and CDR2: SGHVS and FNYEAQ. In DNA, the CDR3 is TGTGCCAGCAGTTTTATTACAGGGGTGAACACTGAAGCTTTCTTT. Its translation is CASSFITGVNTEAFF.

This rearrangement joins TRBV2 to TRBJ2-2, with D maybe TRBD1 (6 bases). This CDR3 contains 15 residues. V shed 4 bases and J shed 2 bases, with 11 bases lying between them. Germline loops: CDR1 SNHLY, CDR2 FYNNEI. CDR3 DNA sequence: TGTGCCAGCAGTGCGACGGGGACAAACACCGGGGAGCTGTTTTTT. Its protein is CASSATGTNTGELFF.

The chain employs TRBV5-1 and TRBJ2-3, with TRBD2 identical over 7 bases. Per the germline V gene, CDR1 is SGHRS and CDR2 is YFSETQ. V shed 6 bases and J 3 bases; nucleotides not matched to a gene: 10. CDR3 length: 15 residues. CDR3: CASTDSTSMTDTQYF. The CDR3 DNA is TGCGCCAGCACCGATTCGACTAGCATGACAGATACGCAGTATTTT.

CDR3 in amino acids: CASSQSVSPRTQYF. In DNA form, the CDR3 reads TGTGCCAGCAGCCAGTCAGTGTCGCCCAGGACCCAGTACTTC. The V and J genes are TRBV3-1 (or the pseudogene TRBV3-2) and TRBJ2-5; D is unresolved. With 3 bases removed from V and 7 bases from J, the gap between germline ends came to 15 bases. CDR3 length equals 14 residues. Germline lookup yields CDR1 LGHDT and CDR2 YNNKEL (reference sequence).

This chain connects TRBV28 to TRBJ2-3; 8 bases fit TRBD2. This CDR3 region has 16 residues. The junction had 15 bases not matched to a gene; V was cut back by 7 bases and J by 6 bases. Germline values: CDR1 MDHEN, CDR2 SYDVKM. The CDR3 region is CASITRGGTRGDTQYF. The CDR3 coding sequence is TGTGCCAGCATTACCCGGGGGGGGACTAGAGGTGATACGCAGTATTTT.

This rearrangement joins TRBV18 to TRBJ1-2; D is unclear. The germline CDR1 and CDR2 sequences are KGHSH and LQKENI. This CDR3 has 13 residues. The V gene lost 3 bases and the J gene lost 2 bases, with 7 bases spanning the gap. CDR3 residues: CASSPDGNYGYTF. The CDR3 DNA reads TGTGCCAGCTCACCGGACGGAAACTATGGCTACACCTTC.

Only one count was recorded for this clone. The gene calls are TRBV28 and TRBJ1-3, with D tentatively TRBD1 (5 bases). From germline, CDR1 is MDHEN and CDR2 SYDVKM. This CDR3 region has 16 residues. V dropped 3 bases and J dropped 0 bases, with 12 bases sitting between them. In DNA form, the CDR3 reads TGTGCCAGCAGTTTTGTCGCAGGGAGCTCTGGAAACACCATATATTTT. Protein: CASSFVAGSSGNTIYF.

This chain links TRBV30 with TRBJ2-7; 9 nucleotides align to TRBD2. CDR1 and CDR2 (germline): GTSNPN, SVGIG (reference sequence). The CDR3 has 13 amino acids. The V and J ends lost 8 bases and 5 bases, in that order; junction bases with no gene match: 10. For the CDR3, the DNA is TGTGCCCAGAAGGCGGGGGGGCCGGACGAGCAGTACTTC. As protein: CAQKAGGPDEQYF.

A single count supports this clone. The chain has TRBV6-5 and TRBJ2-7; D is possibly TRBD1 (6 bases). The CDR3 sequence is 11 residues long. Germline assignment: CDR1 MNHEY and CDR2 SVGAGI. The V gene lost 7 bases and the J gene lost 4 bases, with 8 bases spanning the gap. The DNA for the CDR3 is TGTGCCAGCACGAGGGGGTACGAGCAGTACTTC. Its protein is CASTRGYEQYF.

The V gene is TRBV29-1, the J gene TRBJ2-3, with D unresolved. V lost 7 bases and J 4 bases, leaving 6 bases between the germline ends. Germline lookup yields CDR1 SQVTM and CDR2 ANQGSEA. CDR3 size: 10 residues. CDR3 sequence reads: CSATADTQYF. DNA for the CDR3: TGCAGCGCAACTGCAGATACGCAGTATTTT.

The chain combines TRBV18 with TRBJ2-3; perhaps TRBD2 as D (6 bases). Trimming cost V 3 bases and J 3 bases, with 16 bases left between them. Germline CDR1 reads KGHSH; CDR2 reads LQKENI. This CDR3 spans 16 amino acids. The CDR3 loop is CASSPSPGLGTDTQYF. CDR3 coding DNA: TGTGCCAGCTCACCTAGCCCGGGACTGGGAACAGATACGCAGTATTTT.

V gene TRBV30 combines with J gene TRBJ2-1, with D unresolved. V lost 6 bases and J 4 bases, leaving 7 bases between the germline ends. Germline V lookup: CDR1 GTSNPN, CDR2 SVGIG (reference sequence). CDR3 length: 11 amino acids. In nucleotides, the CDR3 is TGTGCCTGTTCCGTTTACAATGAGCAGTTCTTC. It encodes CACSVYNEQFF.

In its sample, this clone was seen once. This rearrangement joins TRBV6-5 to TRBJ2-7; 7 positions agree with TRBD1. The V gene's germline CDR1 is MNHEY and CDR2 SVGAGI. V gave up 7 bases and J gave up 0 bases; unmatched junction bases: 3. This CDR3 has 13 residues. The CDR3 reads CASNRDSSYEQYF. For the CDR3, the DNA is TGTGCCAGCAACCGGGACAGCTCCTACGAGCAGTACTTC.

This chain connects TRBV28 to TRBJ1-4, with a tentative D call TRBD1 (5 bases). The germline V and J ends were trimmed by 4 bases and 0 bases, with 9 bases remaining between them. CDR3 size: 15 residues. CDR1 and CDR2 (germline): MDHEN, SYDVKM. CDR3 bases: TGTGCCAGCAGTTCCCGGACATCAACTAATGAAAAACTGTTTTTT. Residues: CASSSRTSTNEKLFF. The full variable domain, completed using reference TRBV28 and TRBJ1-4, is DVKVTQSSRYLVKRTGEKVFLECVQDMDHENMFWYRQDPGLGLRLIYFSYDVKMKEKGDIPEGYSVSREKKERFSLILESASTNQTSMYLCASSSRTSTNEKLFFGSGTQLSVL.

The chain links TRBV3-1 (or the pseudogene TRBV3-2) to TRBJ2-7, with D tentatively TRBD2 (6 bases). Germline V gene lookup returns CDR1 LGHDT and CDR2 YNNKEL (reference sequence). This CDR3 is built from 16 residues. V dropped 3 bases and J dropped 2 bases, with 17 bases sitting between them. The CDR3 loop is CASSHKIGGIPYEQYF. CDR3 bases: TGTGCCAGCAGCCACAAGATCGGAGGGATCCCCTACGAGCAGTACTTC.

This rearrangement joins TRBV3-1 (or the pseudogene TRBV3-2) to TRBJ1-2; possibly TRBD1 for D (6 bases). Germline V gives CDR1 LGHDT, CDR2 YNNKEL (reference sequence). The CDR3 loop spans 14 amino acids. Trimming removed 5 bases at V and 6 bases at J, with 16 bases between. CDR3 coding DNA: TGTGCCAGCAGCAGGGCGGGGGGCCCGGATGGCTACACCTTC. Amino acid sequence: CASSRAGGPDGYTF.

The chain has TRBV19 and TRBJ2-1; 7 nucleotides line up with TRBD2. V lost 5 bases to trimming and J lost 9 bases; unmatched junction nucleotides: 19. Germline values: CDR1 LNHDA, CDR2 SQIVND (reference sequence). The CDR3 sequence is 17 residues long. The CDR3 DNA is TGTGCCAGTAGTCCCCCGCGAATGGCGGGGGTGGAGTTTGAGCAGTTCTTC. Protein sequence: CASSPPRMAGVEFEQFF.

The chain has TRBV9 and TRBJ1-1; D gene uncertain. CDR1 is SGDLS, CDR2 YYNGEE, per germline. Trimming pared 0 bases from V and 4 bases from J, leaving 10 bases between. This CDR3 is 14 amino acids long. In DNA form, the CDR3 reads TGTGCCAGCAGCGTAGGAGGGAGGCGCACTGAAGCTTTCTTT. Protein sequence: CASSVGGRRTEAFF.

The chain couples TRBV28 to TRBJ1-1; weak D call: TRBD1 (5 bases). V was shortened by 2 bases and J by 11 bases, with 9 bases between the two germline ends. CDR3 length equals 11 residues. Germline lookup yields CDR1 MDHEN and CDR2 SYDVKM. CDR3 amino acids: CASSLGGIAFF. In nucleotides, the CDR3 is TGTGCCAGCAGTTTAGGGGGTATTGCTTTCTTT.

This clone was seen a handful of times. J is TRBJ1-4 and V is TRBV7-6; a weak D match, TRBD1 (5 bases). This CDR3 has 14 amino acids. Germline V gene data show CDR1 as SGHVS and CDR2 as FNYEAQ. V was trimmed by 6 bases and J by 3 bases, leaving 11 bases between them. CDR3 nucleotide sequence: TGTGCCAGCAGGTCGGGGGTAGCTAATGAAAAACTGTTTTTT. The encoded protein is CASRSGVANEKLFF. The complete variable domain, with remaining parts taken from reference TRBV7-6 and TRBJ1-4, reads GAGVSQSPRYKVTKRGQDVALRCDPISGHVSLYWYRQALGQGPEFLTYFNYEAQQDKSGLPNDRFSAERPEGSISTLTIQRTEQRDSAMYRCASRSGVANEKLFFGSGTQLSVL.

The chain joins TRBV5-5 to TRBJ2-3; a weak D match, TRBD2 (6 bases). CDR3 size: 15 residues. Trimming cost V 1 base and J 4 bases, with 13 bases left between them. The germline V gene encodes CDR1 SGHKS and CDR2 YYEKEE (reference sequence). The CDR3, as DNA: TGTGCCAGCAGCTTGTTCGGGCGGGGCCCAGATACGCAGTATTTT. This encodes CASSLFGRGPDTQYF. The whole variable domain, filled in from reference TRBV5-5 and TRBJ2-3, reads DAGVTQSPTHLIKTRGQQVTLRCSPISGHKSVSWYQQVLGQGPQFIFQYYEKEERGRGNFPDRFSARQFPNYSSELNVNALLLGDSALYLCASSLFGRGPDTQYFGPGTRLTVL.

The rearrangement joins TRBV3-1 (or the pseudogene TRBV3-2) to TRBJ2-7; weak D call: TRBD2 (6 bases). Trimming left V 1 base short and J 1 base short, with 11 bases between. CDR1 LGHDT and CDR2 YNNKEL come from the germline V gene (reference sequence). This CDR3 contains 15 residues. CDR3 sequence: CASSQVPGESYEQYF. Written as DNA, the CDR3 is TGTGCCAGCAGCCAAGTTCCGGGGGAATCCTACGAGCAGTACTTC.

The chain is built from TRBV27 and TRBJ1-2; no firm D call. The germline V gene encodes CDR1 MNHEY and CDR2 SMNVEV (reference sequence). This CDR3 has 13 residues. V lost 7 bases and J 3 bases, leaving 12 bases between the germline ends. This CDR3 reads CASKSTRDYGYTF. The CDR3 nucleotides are TGTGCCAGCAAGAGTACGCGGGACTATGGCTACACCTTC.